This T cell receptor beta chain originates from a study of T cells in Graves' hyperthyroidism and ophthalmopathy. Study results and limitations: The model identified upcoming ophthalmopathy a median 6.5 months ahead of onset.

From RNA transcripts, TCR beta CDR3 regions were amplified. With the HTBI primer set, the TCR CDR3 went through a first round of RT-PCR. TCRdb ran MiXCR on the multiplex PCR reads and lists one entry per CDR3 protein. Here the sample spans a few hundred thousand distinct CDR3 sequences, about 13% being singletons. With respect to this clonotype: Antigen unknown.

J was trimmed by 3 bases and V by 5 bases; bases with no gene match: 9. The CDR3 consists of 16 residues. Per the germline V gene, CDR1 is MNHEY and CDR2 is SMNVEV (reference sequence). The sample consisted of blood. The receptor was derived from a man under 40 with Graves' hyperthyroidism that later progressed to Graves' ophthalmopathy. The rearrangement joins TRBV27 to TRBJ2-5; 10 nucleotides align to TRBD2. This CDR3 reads CASSPIAGGREETQYF. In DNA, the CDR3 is TGTGCCAGCAGTCCAATAGCGGGGGGTCGTGAAGAGACCCAGTACTTC.